This T cell receptor beta chain emerged from a study of blood T cell repertoires in COVID-19. In the original processing: The assay estimated nucleated cells by amplifying reference gene primers. Sequencing was performed with immunoSEQ multiplex PCR; in TCRdb, only in-frame clones are kept and a portion is missing. The V and J calls and the clone size are those of that table, but D and trimming were determined from the DNA. Found here are tens of thousands of clones, more than 75% of them singletons; the top ten hold 7%. Sequencing was done on a sample of peripheral blood. The source of this sequence is an older man with acute or convalescent COVID-19.

Here the CDR3 DNA reads TGTGCCAGCAAACCCAGGACAGGAAGCTATGGCTACACCTTC. Translation: CASKPRTGSYGYTF. The V gene is TRBV7-2, the J gene TRBJ1-2; 7 bases align to TRBD1. Losses at the gene ends were 7 bases for V and 4 bases for J; bases not matched to a gene: 9. Per the germline V gene, CDR1 is SGHTA and CDR2 is FQGNSA. CDR3 size: 14 residues.